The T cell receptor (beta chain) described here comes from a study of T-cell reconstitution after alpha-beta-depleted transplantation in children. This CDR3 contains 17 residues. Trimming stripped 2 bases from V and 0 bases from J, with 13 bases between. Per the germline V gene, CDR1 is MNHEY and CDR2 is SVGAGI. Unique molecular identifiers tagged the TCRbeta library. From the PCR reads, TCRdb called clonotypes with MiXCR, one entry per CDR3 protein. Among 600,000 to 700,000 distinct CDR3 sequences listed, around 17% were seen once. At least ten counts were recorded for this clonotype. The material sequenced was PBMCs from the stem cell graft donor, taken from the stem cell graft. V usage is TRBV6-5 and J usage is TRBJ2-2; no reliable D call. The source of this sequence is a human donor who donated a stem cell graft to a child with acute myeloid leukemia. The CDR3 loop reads CASSYRARIANTGELFF. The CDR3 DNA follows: TGTGCCAGCAGTTACAGGGCTCGGATCGCGAACACCGGGGAGCTGTTTTTT.